This T cell receptor (beta chain) was recovered during a study of beta chain features in type 1 diabetes. Of the isolated RNA, all was reverse transcribed, and so the sequenced material was expressed TCRB transcripts. TCRdb keeps only in-frame clones here, not all; method: immunoSEQ multiplex PCR. The sample has under 250,000 clones; roughly an eighth are singletons. With 4 bases removed from V and 2 bases from J, the gap between germline ends came to 16 bases. There are 16 residues in the CDR3. The germline V gene has CDR1 SGDLS and CDR2 YYNGEE. Overall study findings and caveats: It was among patients, rather than healthy donors, that naive, central memory and Treg TCRB repertoires appeared more similar. Researchers caution that PCR might favor shorter templates, equally among patients and controls.

A remark on this clone: Its antigen is not identified.

This sequence was found in a woman aged 40 to 50 in good health. This chain links TRBV9 with TRBJ1-3; the D is unclear. What was sequenced was naive CD4+ T cells from blood. CDR3 DNA sequence: TGTGCCAGCAGCCCACCCCTGGTGGGCGCTGGAAACACCATATATTTT. Protein product: CASSPPLVGAGNTIYF.